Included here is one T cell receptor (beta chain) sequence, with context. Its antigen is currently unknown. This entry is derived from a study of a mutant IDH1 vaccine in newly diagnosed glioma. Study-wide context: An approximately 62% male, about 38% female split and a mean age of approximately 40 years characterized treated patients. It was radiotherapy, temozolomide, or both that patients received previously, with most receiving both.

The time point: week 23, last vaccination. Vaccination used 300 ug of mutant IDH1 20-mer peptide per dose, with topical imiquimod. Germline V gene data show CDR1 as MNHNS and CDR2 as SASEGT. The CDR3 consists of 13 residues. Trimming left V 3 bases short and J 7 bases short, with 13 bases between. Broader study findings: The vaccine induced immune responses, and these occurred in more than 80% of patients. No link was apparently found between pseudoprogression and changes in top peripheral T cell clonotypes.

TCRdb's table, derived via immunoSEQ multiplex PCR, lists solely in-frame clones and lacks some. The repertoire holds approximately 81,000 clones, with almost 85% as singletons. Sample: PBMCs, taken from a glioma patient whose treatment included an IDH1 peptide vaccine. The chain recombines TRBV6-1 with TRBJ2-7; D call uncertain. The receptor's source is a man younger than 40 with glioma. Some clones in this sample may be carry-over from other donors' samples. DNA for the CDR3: TGTGCCAGCAGTGATGGCCCCTACTTGGAGCAGTACTTC. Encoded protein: CASSDGPYLEQYF.